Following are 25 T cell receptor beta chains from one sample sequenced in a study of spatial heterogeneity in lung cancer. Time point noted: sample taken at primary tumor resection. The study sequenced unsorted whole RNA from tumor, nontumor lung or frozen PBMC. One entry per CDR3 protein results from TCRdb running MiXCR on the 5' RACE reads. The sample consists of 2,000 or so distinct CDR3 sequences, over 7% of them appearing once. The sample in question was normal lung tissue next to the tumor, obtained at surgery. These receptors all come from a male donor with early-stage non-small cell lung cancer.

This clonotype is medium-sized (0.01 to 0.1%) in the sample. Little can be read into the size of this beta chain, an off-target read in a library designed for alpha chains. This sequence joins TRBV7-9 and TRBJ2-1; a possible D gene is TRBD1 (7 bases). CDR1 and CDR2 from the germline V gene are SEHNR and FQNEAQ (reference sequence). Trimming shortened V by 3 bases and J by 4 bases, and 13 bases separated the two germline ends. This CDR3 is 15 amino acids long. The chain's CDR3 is CASSLRDSAYNEQFF. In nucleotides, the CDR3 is TGTGCCAGCAGCTTGCGGGACAGCGCATACAATGAGCAGTTCTTC.

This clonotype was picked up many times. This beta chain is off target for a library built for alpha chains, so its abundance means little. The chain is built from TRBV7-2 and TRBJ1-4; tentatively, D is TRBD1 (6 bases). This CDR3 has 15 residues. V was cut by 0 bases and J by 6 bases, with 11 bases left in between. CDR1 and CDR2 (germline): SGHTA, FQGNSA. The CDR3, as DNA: TGTGCCAGCAGCTTAGCCGGCAGGGGAGATGAAAAACTGTTTTTT. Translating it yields CASSLAGRGDEKLFF.

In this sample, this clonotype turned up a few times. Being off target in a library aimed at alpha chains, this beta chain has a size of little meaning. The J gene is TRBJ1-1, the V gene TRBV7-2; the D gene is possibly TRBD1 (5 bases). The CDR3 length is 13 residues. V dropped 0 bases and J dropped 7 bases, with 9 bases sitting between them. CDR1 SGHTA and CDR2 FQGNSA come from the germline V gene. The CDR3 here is CASSLASGREAFF. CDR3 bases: TGTGCCAGCAGCTTAGCCTCAGGGCGTGAAGCTTTCTTT.

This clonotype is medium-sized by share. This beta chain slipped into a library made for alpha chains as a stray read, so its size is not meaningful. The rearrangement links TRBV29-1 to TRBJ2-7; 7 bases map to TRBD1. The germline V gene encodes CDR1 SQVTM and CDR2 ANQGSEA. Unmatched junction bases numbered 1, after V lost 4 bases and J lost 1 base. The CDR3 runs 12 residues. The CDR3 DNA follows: TGCAGCGTTGGGGACAGTTCCTACGAGCAGTACTTC. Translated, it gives CSVGDSSYEQYF.

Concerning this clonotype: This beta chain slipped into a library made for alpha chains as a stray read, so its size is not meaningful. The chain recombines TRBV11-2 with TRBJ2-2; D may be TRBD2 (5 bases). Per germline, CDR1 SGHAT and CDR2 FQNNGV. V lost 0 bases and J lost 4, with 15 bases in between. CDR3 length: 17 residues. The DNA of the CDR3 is TGTGCCAGCAGCTTAGAGGGTCAGACACGGGGCACCGGGGAGCTGTTTTTT. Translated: CASSLEGQTRGTGELFF.

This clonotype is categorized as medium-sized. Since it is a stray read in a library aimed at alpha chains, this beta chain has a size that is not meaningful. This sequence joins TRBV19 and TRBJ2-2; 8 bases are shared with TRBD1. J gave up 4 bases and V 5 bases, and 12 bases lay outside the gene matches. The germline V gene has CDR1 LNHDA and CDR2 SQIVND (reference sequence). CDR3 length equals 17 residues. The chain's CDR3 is CASSLPPQGAFTGELFF. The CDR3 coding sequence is TGTGCCAGTAGTCTTCCCCCCCAGGGGGCCTTCACCGGGGAGCTGTTTTTT.

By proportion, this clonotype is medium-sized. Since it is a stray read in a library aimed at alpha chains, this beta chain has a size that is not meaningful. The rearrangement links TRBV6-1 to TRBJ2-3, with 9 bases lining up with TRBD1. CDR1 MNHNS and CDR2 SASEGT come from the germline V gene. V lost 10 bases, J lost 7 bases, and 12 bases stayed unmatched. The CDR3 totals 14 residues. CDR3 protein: CATKVGQGSHTQYF. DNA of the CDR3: TGTGCCACAAAGGTGGGACAGGGCTCCCATACGCAGTATTTT.

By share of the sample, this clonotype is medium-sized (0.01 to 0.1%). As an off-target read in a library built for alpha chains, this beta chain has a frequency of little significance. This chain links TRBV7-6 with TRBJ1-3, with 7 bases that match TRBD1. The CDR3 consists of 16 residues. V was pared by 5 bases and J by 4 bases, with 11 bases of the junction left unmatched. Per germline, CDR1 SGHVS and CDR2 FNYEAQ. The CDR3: CASSRPQTGLGNTIYF. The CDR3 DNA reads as TGTGCCAGCAGCCGACCCCAGACAGGGCTAGGAAACACCATATATTTT.

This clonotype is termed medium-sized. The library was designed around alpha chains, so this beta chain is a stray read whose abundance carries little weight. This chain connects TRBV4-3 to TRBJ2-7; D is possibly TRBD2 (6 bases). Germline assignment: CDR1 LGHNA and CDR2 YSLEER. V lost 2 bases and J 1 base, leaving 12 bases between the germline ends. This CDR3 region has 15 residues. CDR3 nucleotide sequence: TGCGCCAGCAGCCAACGGGACGGAGGGTCCTACGAGCAGTACTTC. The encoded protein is CASSQRDGGSYEQYF.

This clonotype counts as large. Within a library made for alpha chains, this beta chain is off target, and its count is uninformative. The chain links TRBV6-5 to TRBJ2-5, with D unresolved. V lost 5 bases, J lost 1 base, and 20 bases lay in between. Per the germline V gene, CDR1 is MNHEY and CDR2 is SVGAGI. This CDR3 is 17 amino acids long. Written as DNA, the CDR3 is TGTGCCAGCAGTCCTTATCCCTCTCCGAGAGCCCAAGAGACCCAGTACTTC. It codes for CASSPYPSPRAQETQYF.

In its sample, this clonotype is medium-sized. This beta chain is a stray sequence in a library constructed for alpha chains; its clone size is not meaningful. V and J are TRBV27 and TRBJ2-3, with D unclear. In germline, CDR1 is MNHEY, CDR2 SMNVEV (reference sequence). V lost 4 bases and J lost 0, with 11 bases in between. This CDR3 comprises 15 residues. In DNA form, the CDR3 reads TGTGCCAGCAGTTCGGGCTACCCTAGCACAGATACGCAGTATTTT. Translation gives CASSSGYPSTDTQYF.

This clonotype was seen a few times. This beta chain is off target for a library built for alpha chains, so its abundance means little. This chain's CDR3 is CASNSGSYSNQPQHF. DNA for the CDR3: TGTGCCAGCAATTCGGGCAGCTATAGCAATCAGCCCCAGCATTTT. The chain joins TRBV2 to TRBJ1-5; no reliable D call. V was trimmed by 7 bases and J by 0 bases, leaving 13 bases between them. The length of the CDR3 is 15 residues. Germline CDR1 reads SNHLY; CDR2 reads FYNNEI. The full variable domain, with the rest looked up from reference TRBV2 and TRBJ1-5, is EPEVTQTPSHQVTQMGQEVILRCVPISNHLYFYWYRQILGQKVEFLVSFYNNEISEKSEIFDDQFSVERPDGSNFTLKIRSTKLEDSAMYFCASNSGSYSNQPQHFGDGTRLSIL.

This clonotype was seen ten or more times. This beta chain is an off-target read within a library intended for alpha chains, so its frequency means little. CDR3: CSVSGTGVGDNQPQHF. DNA of the CDR3: TGCAGCGTCTCCGGGACAGGGGTTGGGGACAATCAGCCCCAGCATTTT. This chain connects TRBV29-1 to TRBJ1-5, with 10 bases that match TRBD1. V lost 6 bases and J lost 3; bases outside the gene matches: 11. This CDR3 is 16 amino acids long. The germline V gene has CDR1 SQVTM and CDR2 ANQGSEA.

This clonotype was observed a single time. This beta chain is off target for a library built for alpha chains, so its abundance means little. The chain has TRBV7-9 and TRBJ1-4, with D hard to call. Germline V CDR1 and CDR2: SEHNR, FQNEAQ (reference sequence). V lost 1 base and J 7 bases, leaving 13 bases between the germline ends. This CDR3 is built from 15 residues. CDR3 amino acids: CASSLGGFISEKLFF. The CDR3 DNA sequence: TGTGCCAGCAGCTTAGGCGGGTTTATAAGTGAAAAACTGTTTTTT. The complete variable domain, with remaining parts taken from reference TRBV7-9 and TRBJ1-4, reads DTGVSQNPRHKITKRGQNVTFRCDPISEHNRLYWYRQTLGQGPEFLTYFQNEAQLEKSRLLSDRFSAERPKGSFSTLEIQRTEQGDSAMYLCASSLGGFISEKLFFGSGTQLSVL.

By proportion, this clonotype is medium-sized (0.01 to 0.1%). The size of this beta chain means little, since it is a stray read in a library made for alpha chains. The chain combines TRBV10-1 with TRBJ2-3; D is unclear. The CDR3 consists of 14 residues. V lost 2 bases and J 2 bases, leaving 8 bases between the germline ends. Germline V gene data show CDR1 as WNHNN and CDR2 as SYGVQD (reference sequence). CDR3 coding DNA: TGCGCCAGCAGTGAGGAAGGTAACACAGATACGCAGTATTTT. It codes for CASSEEGNTDTQYF.

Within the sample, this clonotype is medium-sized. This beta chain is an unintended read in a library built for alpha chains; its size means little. DNA of the CDR3: TGTGCCAGCACCGACGGGGCTAGCGGGAGTTTTGGGCAGTACTTC. This encodes CASTDGASGSFGQYF. The V and J genes are TRBV6-5 and TRBJ2-7; 10 bases are a match to TRBD2. Germline CDR1 is MNHEY and CDR2 is SVGAGI. J was trimmed by 9 bases and V by 7 bases; bases with no gene match: 15. This CDR3 region has 15 residues.

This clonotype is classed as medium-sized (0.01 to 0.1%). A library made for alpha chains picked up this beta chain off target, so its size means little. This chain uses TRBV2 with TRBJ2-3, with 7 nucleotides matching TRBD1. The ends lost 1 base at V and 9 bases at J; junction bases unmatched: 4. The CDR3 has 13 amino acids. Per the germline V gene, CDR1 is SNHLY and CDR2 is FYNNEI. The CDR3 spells CASSEDGQATQYF. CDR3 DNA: TGTGCCAGCAGTGAAGACGGACAGGCAACGCAGTATTTT.

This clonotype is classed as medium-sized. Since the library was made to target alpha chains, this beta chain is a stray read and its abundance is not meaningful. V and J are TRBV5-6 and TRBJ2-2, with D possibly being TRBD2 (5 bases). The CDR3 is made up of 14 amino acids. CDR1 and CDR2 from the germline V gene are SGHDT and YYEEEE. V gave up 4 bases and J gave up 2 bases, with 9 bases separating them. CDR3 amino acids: CASSPGLNTGELFF. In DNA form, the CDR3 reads TGTGCCAGCAGCCCCGGACTTAACACCGGGGAGCTGTTTTTT.

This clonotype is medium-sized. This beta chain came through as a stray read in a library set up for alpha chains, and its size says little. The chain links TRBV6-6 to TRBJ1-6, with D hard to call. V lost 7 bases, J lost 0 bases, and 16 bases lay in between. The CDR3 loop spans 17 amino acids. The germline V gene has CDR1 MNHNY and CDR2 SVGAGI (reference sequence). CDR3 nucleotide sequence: TGTGCCAGCAAAGGAGGGCTAACCAGCTCCTATAATTCACCCCTCCACTTT. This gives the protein CASKGGLTSSYNSPLHF.

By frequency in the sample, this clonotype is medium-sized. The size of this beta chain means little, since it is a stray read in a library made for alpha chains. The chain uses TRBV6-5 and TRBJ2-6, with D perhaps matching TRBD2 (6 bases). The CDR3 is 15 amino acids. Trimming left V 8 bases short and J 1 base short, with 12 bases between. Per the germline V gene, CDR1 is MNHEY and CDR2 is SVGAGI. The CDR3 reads CASRDGGSGANVLTF. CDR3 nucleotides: TGTGCCAGCCGTGATGGGGGGTCTGGGGCCAACGTCCTGACTTTC.

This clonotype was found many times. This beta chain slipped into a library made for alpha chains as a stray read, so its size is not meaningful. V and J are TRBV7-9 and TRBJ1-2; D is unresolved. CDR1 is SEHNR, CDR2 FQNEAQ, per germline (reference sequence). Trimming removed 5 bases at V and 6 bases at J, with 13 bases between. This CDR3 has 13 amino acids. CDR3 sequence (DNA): TGTGCCAGCAGCCTCCTACCTATAGATGGCTACACCTTC. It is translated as CASSLLPIDGYTF.

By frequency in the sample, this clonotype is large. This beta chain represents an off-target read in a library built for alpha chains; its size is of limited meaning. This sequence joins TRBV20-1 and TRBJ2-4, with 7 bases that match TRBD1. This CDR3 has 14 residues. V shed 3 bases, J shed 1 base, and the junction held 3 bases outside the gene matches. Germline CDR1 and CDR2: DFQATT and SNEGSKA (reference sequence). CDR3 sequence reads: CSARVTGAKNIQYF. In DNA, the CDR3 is TGCAGTGCTAGGGTGACAGGGGCCAAAAACATTCAGTACTTC.

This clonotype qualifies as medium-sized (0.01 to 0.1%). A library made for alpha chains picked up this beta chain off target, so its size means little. This CDR3 is CASSLAGAVETQYF. The CDR3 nucleotides read TGTGCCAGCAGTTTAGCTGGGGCGGTGGAGACCCAGTACTTC. This chain uses TRBV27 with TRBJ2-5, with D possibly being TRBD1 (5 bases). Germline loops: CDR1 MNHEY, CDR2 SMNVEV (reference sequence). The CDR3 has 14 amino acids. The ends were cut back, 2 bases at V and 5 bases at J, with 12 bases in the middle.

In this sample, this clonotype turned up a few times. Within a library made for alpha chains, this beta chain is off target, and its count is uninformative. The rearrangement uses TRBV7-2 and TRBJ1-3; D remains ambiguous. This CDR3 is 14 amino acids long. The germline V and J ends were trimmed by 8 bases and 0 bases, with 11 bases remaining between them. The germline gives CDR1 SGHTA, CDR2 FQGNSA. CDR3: CASGFRSSGNTIYF. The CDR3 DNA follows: TGTGCCAGCGGGTTTAGGAGCTCTGGAAACACCATATATTTT.

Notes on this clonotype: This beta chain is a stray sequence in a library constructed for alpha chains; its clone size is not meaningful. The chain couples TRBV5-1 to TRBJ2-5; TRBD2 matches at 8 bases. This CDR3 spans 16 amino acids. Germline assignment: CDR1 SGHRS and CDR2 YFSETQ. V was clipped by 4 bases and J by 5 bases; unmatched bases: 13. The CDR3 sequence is CASSPPGGLAAETQYF. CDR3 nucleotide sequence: TGCGCCAGCAGCCCCCCCGGAGGACTAGCAGCTGAGACCCAGTACTTC.